This is a list of T cell receptor beta chains from one sample in a study of molecular identifiers for immune sequencing clone quantification. TCRdb re-called the PCR reads through MiXCR, storing one row per CDR3 protein. The sample lists more than 450,000 distinct CDR3 sequences; about 26% were seen once. The specimen was naive CD8+ T cells from blood, with Jurkat cell RNA spiked in. The receptor source for this set is a human donor in good health. Some libraries in this study had Jurkat cell RNA spiked in. The CDR3 runs from the conserved cysteine through the conserved F or W. A D gene is named only where the DNA matches it firmly. Some rows mark clone size as missing; the rest say once, few, many or name a class of expanded clone.

V	D	J	size	DNA	CDR3
TRBV4-3	.	TRBJ2-7	.	TGCGCCAGCAGCCAAGATGGAGGACCAGCCTACGAGCAGTACTTC	CASSQDGGPAYEQYF
TRBV7-9	.	TRBJ2-5	.	TGTGCCAGCAGCGACCTGAACAGCGGGCCGTGGCAAGAGACCCGGTGCTTC	CASSDLNSGPWQETRCF
TRBV7-2	TRBD1	TRBJ1-1	few	TGTGCCAGCAGGCCACAGGGGTCGGGTGAAGCTTTCTTT	CASRPQGSGEAFF
TRBV6-2/TRBV6-3	TRBD1	TRBJ1-1	many	TGTGCCAGCAGGAAAGCTACAGGGGGCGACGGCACTGAAGCTTTCTTT	CASRKATGGDGTEAFF
TRBV14	.	TRBJ2-3	.	TGTGCCAGCAGCCACCTTGTGGGGGGTCCCATCGGCACAGATACGCAGTATTTT	CASSHLVGGPIGTDTQYF
TRBV7-9	.	TRBJ1-1	many	TGTGCCAGCAGCGGGGTCTCTAAGGAGAACACTGAAGCTTTCTTT	CASSGVSKENTEAFF
TRBV13	.	TRBJ1-1	.	TGTGCCAGCAGCAGAGGGACTCCCGCCCCAGCTTTCTTT	CASSRGTPAPAFF
TRBV7-9	.	TRBJ2-7	few	TGTGCCAGCAGCCGGAGTCTCGAGCAGTACTTC	CASSRSLEQYF
TRBV20-1	.	TRBJ2-3	.	TGCAGTGCTAGAGATTCGGCGGGGGCCCGATGGGATACGCAGTATTTT	CSARDSAGARWDTQYF
TRBV30	TRBD1	TRBJ2-5	.	TGTGCCGGGACTTCCGGACAGGGGGCTGAGACCCAGTACTTC	CAGTSGQGAETQYF